Shown below are 22 T cell receptor beta chains from a single sample sequenced in a study of immune evolution from preneoplasia to lung adenocarcinoma. The protocol was immunoSEQ multiplex PCR, while the TCRdb copy is restricted to in-frame clones and leaves out a portion. The sample holds 5,700 or so clones, 81% seen once. Sample: FFPE normal lung tissue adjacent to the tumor. All receptors come from a person between 45 and 75 years old with lung adenocarcinoma.

The gene calls are TRBV7-8 and TRBJ1-1; D uncertain. Trimming left V 2 bases short and J 1 base short, with 5 bases between. This CDR3 contains 13 residues. Germline CDR1 is SGHVS and CDR2 is FQNEAQ. Here the CDR3 DNA reads TGTGCCAGCAGCTTACTGTCGAACACTGAAGCTTTCTTT. Translated, it gives CASSLLSNTEAFF.

The chain uses TRBV27 and TRBJ1-2, with D uncertain. There are 13 residues in the CDR3. The V end lost 6 bases, the J end lost 5 bases, and 13 bases lay between the germline ends. CDR1 MNHEY and CDR2 SMNVEV come from the germline V gene (reference sequence). In DNA, the CDR3 is TGTGCCAGCAGGACACTCGGTGCGTATGGCTACACCTTC. Its translation: CASRTLGAYGYTF.

This sequence joins TRBV29-1 and TRBJ1-1; D ambiguous. The length of the CDR3 is 11 residues. Trimming left V 5 bases short and J 1 base short, with 5 bases between. Germline V gene sequence: CDR1 SQVTM, CDR2 ANQGSEA. The CDR3 is CSVPRNTEAFF. The CDR3 DNA sequence: TGCAGCGTTCCCAGGAACACTGAAGCTTTCTTT.

The chain combines TRBV6-6 with TRBJ1-1; 11 bases are shared with TRBD1. V shed 6 bases, J shed 6 bases, and the junction held 6 bases outside the gene matches. The CDR3 runs 14 residues. Germline V CDR1 and CDR2: MNHNY, SVGAGI (reference sequence). In DNA form, the CDR3 reads TGTGCCAGCAGCCCGGGACAGGGGGTCTCTGAAGCTTTCTTT. Translation gives CASSPGQGVSEAFF.

The rearrangement links TRBV5-1 to TRBJ1-1; D might be TRBD1 (5 bases). CDR1 and CDR2 (germline): SGHRS, YFSETQ. This CDR3 is built from 15 residues. V was cut by 0 bases and J by 4 bases, with 13 bases left in between. The CDR3 bases are TGCGCCAGCAGCTTGGGGCAGGGTTTCGTCACTGAAGCTTTCTTT. Protein: CASSLGQGFVTEAFF.

V gene TRBV4-1 combines with J gene TRBJ1-2; D gene ambiguous. The germline gives CDR1 MGHRA, CDR2 YSYEKL. V was cut by 0 bases and J by 7 bases, with 18 bases left in between. This CDR3 has 16 residues. The chain's CDR3 is CASSQDRVTTSGGYTF. In DNA form, the CDR3 reads TGCGCCAGCAGCCAAGATAGGGTAACCACTAGTGGTGGCTACACCTTC.

The chain has TRBV28 and TRBJ2-1, with D maybe TRBD2 (5 bases). The CDR3 contains 10 residues. From germline, CDR1 is MDHEN and CDR2 SYDVKM. Trimming took 8 bases from V and 14 from J, leaving 13 bases between them. DNA for the CDR3: TGTGCCAGCGCCAGGACGCGGGAGTTCTTC. Protein sequence: CASARTREFF.

The V and J genes are TRBV30 and TRBJ1-5, with a possible D match to TRBD1 (5 bases). CDR1 is GTSNPN and CDR2 is SVGIG in the germline V gene (reference sequence). This CDR3 is built from 13 residues. Trimming left V 2 bases short and J 4 bases short, with 9 bases between. CDR3 bases: TGTGCCTGGAGTCGACAGCTAAATCAGCCCCAGCATTTT. This encodes CAWSRQLNQPQHF. The variable domain in full, with the rest retrieved from reference TRBV30 and TRBJ1-5, is SQTIHQWPATLVQPVGSPLSLECTVEGTSNPNLYWYRQAAGRGLQLLFYSVGIGQISSEVPQNLSASRPQDRQFILSSKKLLLSDSGFYLCAWSRQLNQPQHFGDGTRLSIL.

The gene calls are TRBV5-1 and TRBJ2-1, with unresolved D. Trimming took off 0 bases at V and 8 bases at J, with 15 bases between the two ends. Per the germline V gene, CDR1 is SGHRS and CDR2 is YFSETQ. The CDR3 is 15 amino acids. CDR3 sequence: CASSLDLGSIDEQFF. The CDR3 DNA reads TGCGCCAGCAGCTTGGATTTAGGGTCGATCGATGAGCAGTTCTTC.

The CDR3 sequence: CASSTSATNEKLFF. In DNA, the CDR3 is TGTGCCAGCAGCACCTCAGCAACTAATGAAAAACTGTTTTTT. This chain connects TRBV6-5 to TRBJ1-4; the D is unclear. Trimming removed 6 bases at V and 0 bases at J, with 8 bases between. The CDR3 is 14 residues long. Germline-derived CDR1 and CDR2 are MNHEY and SVGAGI.

The chain uses TRBV27 and TRBJ2-5; weak D call: TRBD1 (5 bases). Trimming took off 6 bases at V and 7 bases at J, with 18 bases between the two ends. Germline V gene sequence: CDR1 MNHEY, CDR2 SMNVEV (reference sequence). The CDR3 loop spans 14 amino acids. Written as DNA, the CDR3 is TGTGCCAGCAGAGGGCAGGGTCGATACGGGACCCAGTACTTC. It translates to CASRGQGRYGTQYF.

J is TRBJ2-1 and V is TRBV7-2; possibly TRBD2 for D (5 bases). Between the trimmed V and J ends, which lost 6 bases and 8 bases, there was a span of 17 bases. The CDR3 sequence is 14 residues long. The V gene's germline CDR1 is SGHTA and CDR2 FQGNSA. The CDR3 spells CASSYASREDEQFF. Here the CDR3 DNA reads TGTGCCAGCAGTTATGCTAGTCGGGAAGATGAGCAGTTCTTC.

This clone appeared a single time. The chain carries TRBV5-8 and TRBJ2-5; 7 bases line up with TRBD2. Germline assignment: CDR1 SGHTS and CDR2 YDEGEE. CDR3 size: 17 residues. V was clipped by 4 bases and J by 7 bases; unmatched bases: 19. CDR3 sequence: CASSPSRASGYGGTQYF. CDR3 DNA sequence: TGTGCCAGCAGCCCTTCTAGGGCTAGCGGATATGGCGGGACCCAGTACTTC.

This clone was observed once. The rearrangement links TRBV5-1 to TRBJ2-7; TRBD2 matches at 9 bases. CDR1 SGHRS and CDR2 YFSETQ come from the germline V gene. Trimming took 0 bases from V and 5 from J; bases not matched to a gene: 9. This CDR3 has 16 amino acids. The CDR3 sequence: CASSLVASGIRNEQYF. CDR3 in DNA: TGCGCCAGCAGCTTGGTGGCTAGCGGGATACGGAACGAGCAGTACTTC.

The chain carries TRBV28 and TRBJ2-7, with 7 bases that match TRBD1. V lost 3 bases, J lost 5 bases, and 7 bases stayed unmatched. CDR3 length: 14 residues. From germline, CDR1 is MDHEN and CDR2 SYDVKM. CDR3 in DNA: TGTGCCAGCAGTTTCAGACAGGGTAGGAACGAGCAGTACTTC. Its translation: CASSFRQGRNEQYF.

This clone showed up just once. The rearrangement links TRBV7-9 to TRBJ1-1, with 9 bases matching TRBD1. The germline gives CDR1 SEHNR, CDR2 FQNEAQ (reference sequence). V shed 3 bases, J shed 2 bases, and the junction held 7 bases outside the gene matches. This CDR3 is 16 amino acids long. Written as DNA, the CDR3 is TGTGCCAGCAGCTTTGGAACAGGGGGCGCAAACACTGAAGCTTTCTTT. It translates to CASSFGTGGANTEAFF. Using reference TRBV7-9 and TRBJ1-1 for the parts outside the CDR3, the full variable domain is DTGVSQNPRHKITKRGQNVTFRCDPISEHNRLYWYRQTLGQGPEFLTYFQNEAQLEKSRLLSDRFSAERPKGSFSTLEIQRTEQGDSAMYLCASSFGTGGANTEAFFGQGTRLTVV.

The genes are TRBV7-8 and TRBJ1-5; D is unclear. V shed 1 base and J shed 8 bases, with 12 bases lying between them. The CDR3 is made up of 14 amino acids. Germline CDR1 is SGHVS and CDR2 is FQNEAQ. The CDR3 protein is CASSLVRSEKPQHF. The CDR3 DNA reads as TGTGCCAGCAGCTTAGTAAGGAGTGAAAAGCCCCAGCATTTT. Variable domain in full (rest from reference TRBV7-8 and TRBJ1-5): GAGVSQSPRYKVAKRGQDVALRCDPISGHVSLFWYQQALGQGPEFLTYFQNEAQLDKSGLPSDRFFAERPEGSVSTLKIQRTQQEDSAVYLCASSLVRSEKPQHFGDGTRLSIL.

V and J are TRBV10-3 and TRBJ1-5; the D is unclear. CDR3 length: 16 residues. Trimming left V 0 bases short and J 5 bases short, with 14 bases between. Germline lookup yields CDR1 ENHRY and CDR2 SYGVKD. The CDR3 DNA reads as TGTGCCATCAGTGAGTCTTTCAATCCGCCCTATCAGCCCCAGCATTTT. Its protein product is CAISESFNPPYQPQHF.

The J gene is TRBJ1-5, the V gene TRBV5-1; D unclear. The CDR3 has 15 amino acids. Trimming pared 0 bases from V and 1 base from J, leaving 8 bases between. The germline CDR1 and CDR2 sequences are SGHRS and YFSETQ. CDR3 amino acids: CASSLDGQSNQPQHF. For the CDR3, the DNA is TGCGCCAGCAGCTTGGATGGGCAGAGCAATCAGCCCCAGCATTTT.

V usage is TRBV15 and J usage is TRBJ2-7; no clear D. The germline V gene encodes CDR1 LNHNV and CDR2 YYDKDF (reference sequence). This CDR3 region has 13 residues. Trimming pared 4 bases from V and 2 bases from J, leaving 9 bases between. In nucleotides, the CDR3 is TGTGCCACCAGCAACGGGTACACCTACGAGCAGTACTTC. Translated, it gives CATSNGYTYEQYF.

This clone has just one count. This chain joins TRBV6-6 and TRBJ2-7, with D unclear. Germline V gene sequence: CDR1 MNHNY, CDR2 SVGAGI (reference sequence). V lost 8 bases to trimming and J lost 1 base, with 6 bases between them. The CDR3 is made up of 11 amino acids. The CDR3 protein is CASRISYEQYF. The CDR3 nucleotides read TGTGCCAGCCGAATATCCTACGAGCAGTACTTC.

The J gene is TRBJ2-1, the V gene TRBV6-1; 10 bases align to TRBD1. Losses at the gene ends were 3 bases for V and 9 bases for J; bases not matched to a gene: 5. The CDR3 runs 14 residues. Germline assignment: CDR1 MNHNS and CDR2 SASEGT. In DNA, the CDR3 is TGTGCCAGCAGTGAGCAGACAGGGGGCAGTGAGCAGTTCTTC. As protein: CASSEQTGGSEQFF.